This T cell receptor (beta chain) was documented in a study of shared clonotypes between healthy human individuals. This CDR3 region has 15 residues. The germline V gene encodes CDR1 KGHSH and CDR2 LQKENI. V dropped 1 base and J dropped 4 bases, with 11 bases sitting between them. Donors, healthy HIV-negative adults, lacked recent acute infections or vaccinations. Without sorting, samples used 75 million to 100 million PBMCs for genomic DNA. Only in-frame clones appear in the TCRdb table, and some are missing; sequencing was by immunoSEQ multiplex PCR. Seen here are about 490,000 clones, almost 80% observed once, and the top ten hold around 12%.

The TCR comes from a woman aged 40-49 years in good health. Some clones in this sample may be carry-over from other donors' samples. The sequenced material came from PBMCs. The chain combines TRBV18 with TRBJ1-3; D is unresolved. The CDR3 bases are TGTGCCAGCTCACCACGTAGGCTCTCCGGAAACACCATATATTTT. Its protein product is CASSPRRLSGNTIYF.